The rows below give T cell receptor beta chains drawn from one sample of a study of T cell responses to AZD1222 COVID-19 vaccine. Sequencing used immunoSEQ multiplex PCR; TCRdb keeps in-frame clones, though not all of them. The table includes 120,000 or so clones, about nine tenths detected once. This material consisted of peripheral blood, taken on day 0 of MenACWY control vaccination. Receptor source: an adult in good health. The CDR3 runs from the conserved cysteine through the conserved F or W. A D gene is named only where the DNA matches it firmly. Clone size is stated in some rows and not others, as once, few, many or a class when expanded.

clone_size	v_call	j_call	d_call	cdr3_aa	cdr3_nt
-	TRBV27	TRBJ2-7	-	CASSLSVQGNEQYF	TGTGCCAGCAGTTTATCGGTGCAGGGCAACGAGCAGTACTTC
-	TRBV21-1	TRBJ1-2	-	CASSKGDRKTF	TGTGCCAGCAGCAAAGGGGACAGAAAAACCTTC
-	TRBV4-2	TRBJ2-7	TRBD2	CASSHATSGRMSYEQYF	TGTGCCAGCAGCCATGCGACTAGCGGGAGAATGTCCTACGAGCAGTACTTC
-	TRBV4-1	TRBJ2-3	TRBD2	CASSQGTSGRASTDTQYF	TGCGCCAGCAGCCAGGGGACTAGCGGGAGGGCCAGCACAGATACGCAGTATTTT
-	TRBV5-1	TRBJ1-5	-	CASSSGQSNQPQHF	TGCGCCAGCAGTTCAGGACAGAGCAATCAGCCCCAGCATTTT
-	TRBV30	TRBJ2-7	-	CAWSPYSERTGWTYEQYF	TGTGCCTGGAGTCCATATAGCGAGAGAACAGGGTGGACTTACGAGCAGTACTTC
-	TRBV9	TRBJ1-1	TRBD1	CASSPWDSANTEAFF	TGTGCCAGCAGCCCTTGGGACAGTGCGAACACTGAAGCTTTCTTT
few	TRBV7-7	TRBJ2-5	TRBD2	CASSLGSGRALETQYF	TGTGCCAGCAGCTTAGGTAGCGGGAGGGCCTTGGAGACCCAGTACTTC
-	TRBV3-1/TRBV3-2	TRBJ2-1	-	CASSQYTGRRSYNEQFF	TGTGCCAGCAGCCAATATACCGGGCGCCGCTCCTACAATGAGCAGTTCTTC
-	TRBV10-3	TRBJ2-7	TRBD2	CAIGGGLAGVAEQYF	TGTGCCATCGGTGGGGGACTAGCGGGAGTGGCCGAGCAGTACTTC
-	TRBV24-1	TRBJ1-2	-	CATSGPAMNGYTF	TGTGCCACCAGTGGTCCAGCAATGAATGGCTACACCTTC
-	TRBV6-4	TRBJ2-7	-	CASSEKTLSYEQYF	TGTGCCAGCAGTGAAAAAACCCTTAGCTACGAGCAGTACTTC
once	TRBV11-2	TRBJ1-1	-	CASSQGSEAFF	TGTGCCAGCAGCCAAGGTTCTGAAGCTTTCTTT
-	TRBV3-1/TRBV3-2	TRBJ2-7	-	CASSQEDRGFEQYF	TGTGCCAGCAGCCAAGAGGATAGGGGGTTCGAGCAGTACTTC
-	TRBV4-2	TRBJ2-2	TRBD2	CASSGRGRAESGELFF	TGTGCCAGCAGCGGGCGCGGGAGGGCCGAGTCCGGGGAGCTGTTTTTT
-	TRBV5-1	TRBJ1-2	TRBD1	CASSLGTGGNYGYTF	TGCGCCAGCAGCTTAGGGACAGGGGGTAACTATGGCTACACCTTC
-	TRBV27	TRBJ2-1	TRBD2	CASSPGLLNLYNEQFF	TGTGCCAGCAGCCCGGGACTACTAAATTTATACAATGAGCAGTTCTTC
-	TRBV2	TRBJ2-7	-	CASRALSYEQYF	TGTGCCAGCAGGGCCCTTTCGTACGAGCAGTACTTC
-	TRBV6-5	TRBJ2-7	-	CAGESNSYEQYF	TGTGCCGGTGAGTCGAATTCGTACGAGCAGTACTTC
-	TRBV11-2	TRBJ2-1	TRBD2	CASSETSGRAHEQFF	TGTGCCAGCAGCGAAACTAGCGGGAGGGCCCATGAGCAGTTCTTC
-	TRBV6-1	TRBJ1-2	-	CASSEESGDGYTF	TGTGCCAGCAGTGAAGAGTCAGGGGATGGCTACACCTTC
-	TRBV27	TRBJ1-5	-	CASSREGNQPQHF	TGTGCCAGCAGCAGGGAGGGCAATCAGCCCCAGCATTTT
-	TRBV28	TRBJ1-2	-	CATATVNYGYTF	TGTGCCACCGCAACGGTCAACTATGGCTACACCTTC
-	TRBV6-2/TRBV6-3	TRBJ2-5	TRBD2	CASSSGRPETQYF	TGTGCCAGCAGTAGCGGGAGACCAGAGACCCAGTACTTC
-	TRBV12-3/TRBV12-4	TRBJ1-1	-	CASREGTEAFF	TGTGCCAGCAGAGAAGGGACTGAAGCTTTCTTT
-	TRBV6-1	TRBJ2-7	-	CASSEGPDNYEQYF	TGTGCCAGCAGTGAAGGTCCAGACAACTACGAGCAGTACTTC
-	TRBV10-1	TRBJ1-2	-	CASSESRERGYTF	TGCGCCAGCAGTGAGTCGAGAGAACGGGGCTACACCTTC
-	TRBV15	TRBJ1-6	-	CATSRGYSYNSPLHF	TGTGCCACCAGCAGAGGCTACTCCTATAATTCACCCCTCCACTTT
-	TRBV10-1	TRBJ2-2	-	CASSDLRAGTGELFF	TGCGCCAGCAGTGATCTGAGGGCCGGCACCGGGGAGCTGTTTTTT
-	TRBV9	TRBJ2-2	TRBD2	CASSGGTSGRAIRAGELFF	TGTGCCAGCAGCGGCGGGACTAGCGGGAGGGCCATTAGGGCCGGGGAGCTGTTTTTT
many	TRBV4-2	TRBJ2-7	-	CASSQDNYEQYF	TGTGCCAGCAGCCAAGACAACTACGAGCAGTACTTC
-	TRBV12-3/TRBV12-4	TRBJ1-5	-	CASSLKGQPQHF	TGTGCCAGCAGTTTAAAGGGCCAGCCCCAGCATTTT
-	TRBV6-5	TRBJ1-1	-	CASSDSYLTEAFF	TGTGCCAGCAGTGACTCCTATCTCACTGAAGCTTTCTTT
-	TRBV30	TRBJ2-1	TRBD2	CAWSVPAGGPFEGNEQFF	TGTGCCTGGAGTGTACCGGCGGGAGGGCCTTTTGAGGGAAATGAGCAGTTCTTC
-	TRBV10-1	TRBJ2-3	-	CASSLNLLGETQYF	TGCGCCAGCAGTTTGAATCTCCTCGGGGAAACGCAGTATTTT
-	TRBV27	TRBJ1-1	TRBD1	CASSFPGGAEAFF	TGTGCCAGCAGTTTCCCAGGGGGCGCGGAAGCTTTCTTT
-	TRBV4-1	TRBJ1-4	TRBD1	CASRAGRGPANEKLFF	TGCGCCAGCAGAGCGGGCAGGGGGCCGGCTAATGAAAAACTGTTTTTT
-	TRBV6-1	TRBJ2-2	-	CASSEYRVNTGELFF	TGTGCCAGCAGTGAGTACAGGGTGAACACCGGGGAGCTGTTTTTT
-	TRBV28	TRBJ2-2	TRBD2	CASKESRLAGVGELFF	TGTGCCAGCAAGGAGAGCAGACTAGCGGGAGTCGGGGAGCTGTTTTTT
-	TRBV30	TRBJ2-7	-	CAWSADRLSHLEQYF	TGTGCCTGGAGTGCCGACCGCCTCAGTCACCTCGAGCAGTACTTC
-	TRBV27	TRBJ1-5	TRBD1	CASSLADRGQPQHF	TGTGCCAGCAGTTTGGCCGACAGGGGTCAGCCCCAGCATTTT
medium-sized	TRBV2	TRBJ1-6	TRBD1	CASPGTGNSSYNSPLHF	TGTGCCAGCCCCGGGACAGGGAACAGCTCCTATAATTCACCCCTCCACTTT
once	TRBV5-1	TRBJ1-1	TRBD1	CASSQSSGQMNTEAFF	TGCGCCAGCAGCCAAAGCTCGGGACAGATGAACACTGAAGCTTTCTTT
-	TRBV6-5	TRBJ2-7	TRBD2	CASRPSGSPYEQYF	TGTGCCAGCAGGCCCAGCGGGAGCCCCTACGAGCAGTACTTC
-	TRBV6-5	TRBJ1-5	-	CASSYSLRGNQPQHF	TGTGCCAGCAGTTACTCGCTCAGGGGCAATCAGCCCCAGCATTTT
-	TRBV7-2	TRBJ1-1	-	CASSLGHLNTEAFF	TGTGCCAGCAGCTTAGGGCACCTGAACACTGAAGCTTTCTTT
-	TRBV9	TRBJ2-2	TRBD1	CASSVVGTGVGGELFF	TGTGCCAGCAGCGTAGTAGGAACAGGGGTCGGCGGGGAGCTGTTTTTT
-	TRBV27	TRBJ1-4	-	CASSLRGGARKLFF	TGTGCCAGCAGTTTACGGGGGGGGGCTAGGAAACTGTTTTTT
-	TRBV24-1	TRBJ2-3	TRBD1	CATSDPGRDSFTDTQYF	TGTGCCACCAGTGATCCGGGACGGGACAGCTTCACAGATACGCAGTATTTT
once	TRBV24-1	TRBJ2-3	-	CATSGLVADTQYF	TGTGCCACCAGTGGTCTAGTTGCAGATACGCAGTATTTT
-	TRBV28	TRBJ2-2	TRBD2	CASGRAPVTGELFF	TGTGCCAGCGGGAGGGCCCCGGTCACCGGGGAGCTGTTTTTT
-	TRBV2	TRBJ2-2	TRBD2	CASSTSGPNTRELFF	TGTGCCAGCAGTACTAGCGGTCCGAACACCAGGGAGCTGTTTTTT
-	TRBV28	TRBJ2-7	-	CASKTGSYEQYF	TGTGCCAGCAAAACGGGTTCCTACGAGCAGTACTTC
few	TRBV6-5	TRBJ2-1	TRBD1	CASSYSRTGGLIGQFF	TGTGCCAGCAGTTACTCGAGGACAGGGGGCTTAATCGGGCAGTTCTTC